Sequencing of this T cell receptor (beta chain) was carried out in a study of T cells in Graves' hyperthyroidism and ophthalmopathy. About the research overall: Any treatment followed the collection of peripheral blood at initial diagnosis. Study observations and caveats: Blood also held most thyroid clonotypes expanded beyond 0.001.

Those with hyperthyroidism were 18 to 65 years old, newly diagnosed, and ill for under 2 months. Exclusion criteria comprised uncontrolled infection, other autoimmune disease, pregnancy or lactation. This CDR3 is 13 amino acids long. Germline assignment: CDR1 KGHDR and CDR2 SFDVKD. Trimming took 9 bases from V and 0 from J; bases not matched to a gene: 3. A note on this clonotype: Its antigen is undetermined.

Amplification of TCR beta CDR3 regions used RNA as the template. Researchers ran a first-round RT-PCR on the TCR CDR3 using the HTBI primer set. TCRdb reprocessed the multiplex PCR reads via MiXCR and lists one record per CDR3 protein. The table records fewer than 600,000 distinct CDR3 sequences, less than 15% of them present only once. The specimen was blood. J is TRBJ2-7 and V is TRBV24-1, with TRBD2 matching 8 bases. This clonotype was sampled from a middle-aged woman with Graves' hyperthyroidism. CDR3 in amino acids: CATRGRNSYEQYF. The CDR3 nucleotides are TGTGCCACCCGCGGGAGGAACTCCTACGAGCAGTACTTC.